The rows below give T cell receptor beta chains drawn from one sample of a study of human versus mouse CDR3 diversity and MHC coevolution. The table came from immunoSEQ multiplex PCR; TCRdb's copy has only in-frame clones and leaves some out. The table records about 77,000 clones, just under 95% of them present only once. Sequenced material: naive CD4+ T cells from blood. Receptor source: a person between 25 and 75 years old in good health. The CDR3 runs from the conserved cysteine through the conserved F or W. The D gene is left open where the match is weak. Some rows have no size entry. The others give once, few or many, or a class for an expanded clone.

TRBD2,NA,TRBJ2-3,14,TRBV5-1,CASSSGSGSDTQYF,TGCGCCAGCAGTAGCGGGAGTGGTTCAGATACGCAGTATTTT
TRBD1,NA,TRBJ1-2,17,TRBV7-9,CASSLAHGQELFHGYTF,TGTGCCAGCAGCTTAGCCCATGGACAGGAGCTTTTCCATGGCTACACCTTC
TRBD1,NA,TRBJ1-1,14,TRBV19,CASRETGVDTEAFF,TGTGCCAGCCGAGAGACAGGGGTAGACACTGAAGCTTTCTTT
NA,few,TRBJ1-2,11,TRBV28,CASKRNYGYTF,TGTGCCAGCAAGCGAAACTATGGCTACACCTTC
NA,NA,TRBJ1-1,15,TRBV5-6,CASSPWGGMNTEAFF,TGTGCCAGCAGCCCCTGGGGGGGGATGAACACTGAAGCTTTCTTT
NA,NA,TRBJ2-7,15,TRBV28,CASSKRQVNPYEQYF,TGTGCCAGCAGTAAACGACAGGTAAACCCCTACGAGCAGTACTTC
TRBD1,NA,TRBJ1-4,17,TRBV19,CASRTDRDAATNEKLFF,TGTGCCAGTAGAACGGACAGGGACGCTGCAACTAATGAAAAACTGTTTTTT
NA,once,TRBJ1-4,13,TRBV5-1,CASSTTGDEKLFF,TGCGCCAGCTCCACAACGGGTGATGAAAAACTGTTTTTT
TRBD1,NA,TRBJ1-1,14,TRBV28,CASSSPDRATEAFF,TGTGCCAGCAGTTCCCCCGACAGGGCCACTGAAGCTTTCTTT
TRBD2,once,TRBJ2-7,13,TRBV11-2,CASSPSGRYEQYF,TGTGCCAGCAGCCCTAGCGGGAGATACGAGCAGTACTTC
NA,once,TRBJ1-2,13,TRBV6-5,CASSYGQADGYTF,TGTGCCAGCAGTTACGGGCAGGCTGATGGCTACACCTTC
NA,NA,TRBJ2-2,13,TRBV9,CASSVGAEEELFF,TGTGCCAGCAGCGTAGGCGCGGAAGAGGAGCTGTTTTTT
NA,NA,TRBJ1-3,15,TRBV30,CAWSPNGGFGNTIYF,TGTGCCTGGAGCCCTAACGGGGGATTTGGAAACACCATATATTTT
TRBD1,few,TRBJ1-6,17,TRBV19,CASSARDRGTYNSPLHF,TGTGCCAGTAGTGCCCGGGACAGGGGAACCTATAATTCACCCCTCCACTTT
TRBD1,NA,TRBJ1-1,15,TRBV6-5,CASSSLGQGNTEAFF,TGTGCCAGCAGTTCCCTGGGACAGGGGAACACTGAAGCTTTCTTT
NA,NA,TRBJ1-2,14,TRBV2,CASPRRQANYGYTF,TGTGCCAGTCCTCGGCGACAGGCAAACTATGGCTACACCTTC
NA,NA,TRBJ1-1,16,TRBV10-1,CASSEPRDIGETEAFF,TGCGCCAGCAGCGAACCCCGGGACATAGGTGAGACTGAAGCTTTCTTT
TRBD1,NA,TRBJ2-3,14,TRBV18,CASSADRASDTQYF,TGTGCCAGCTCAGCCGACAGGGCCTCAGATACGCAGTATTTT
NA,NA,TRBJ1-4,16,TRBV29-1,CSAGGEVVQGHEKLFF,TGCAGCGCCGGTGGTGAGGTAGTCCAGGGCCATGAAAAACTGTTTTTT
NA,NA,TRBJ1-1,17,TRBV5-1,CASSFALEQGFGTEAFF,TGCGCCAGCAGTTTTGCTTTGGAACAGGGTTTCGGCACTGAAGCTTTCTTT
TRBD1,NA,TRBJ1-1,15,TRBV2,CASSESSGGITEAFF,TGTGCCAGCAGTGAATCTTCAGGGGGGATCACTGAAGCTTTCTTT
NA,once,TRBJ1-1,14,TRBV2,CASAVGQVGTEAFF,TGTGCCAGCGCGGTGGGGCAGGTGGGGACTGAAGCTTTCTTT
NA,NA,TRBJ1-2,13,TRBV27,CASSLTRNYGYTF,TGTGCCAGCAGTTTGACACGTAACTATGGCTACACCTTC
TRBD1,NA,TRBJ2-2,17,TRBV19,CASSMTMGFQGARELFF,TGTGCCAGTAGTATGACCATGGGTTTCCAGGGGGCGAGGGAGCTGTTTTTT
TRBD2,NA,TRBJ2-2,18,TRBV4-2,CASSLNSGLAGGTGELFF,TGTGCCAGCAGCCTCAACTCGGGACTAGCGGGGGGCACCGGGGAGCTGTTTTTT
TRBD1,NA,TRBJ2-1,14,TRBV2,CAISSKGADNEQFF,TGTGCCATCAGTAGTAAGGGGGCCGACAATGAGCAGTTCTTC
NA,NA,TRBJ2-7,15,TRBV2,CASSSRGSVSYEQYF,TGTGCCAGCAGTTCCAGGGGTAGTGTGTCCTACGAGCAGTACTTC
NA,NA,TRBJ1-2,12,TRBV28,CASSLNPGGYTF,TGTGCCAGCAGTTTAAACCCGGGAGGCTACACCTTC
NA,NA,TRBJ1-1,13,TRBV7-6,CASSLEEGLRAFF,TGTGCCAGCAGCTTAGAGGAGGGGCTGCGGGCTTTCTTT
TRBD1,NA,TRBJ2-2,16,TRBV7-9,CASSHPPGQSTGELFF,TGTGCCAGCAGCCACCCCCCGGGACAGAGTACCGGGGAGCTGTTTTTT
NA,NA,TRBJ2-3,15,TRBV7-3,CASSQQLTSTDTQYF,TGTGCCAGCAGCCAACAGCTAACGAGCACAGATACGCAGTATTTT
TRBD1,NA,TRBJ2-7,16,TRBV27,CASSKTGGGTSYEQYF,TGTGCCAGCAGTAAAACAGGGGGCGGAACATCCTACGAGCAGTACTTC
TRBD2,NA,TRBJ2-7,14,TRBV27,CASKTSGGRYEQYF,TGTGCCTCCAAGACTAGCGGGGGGCGGTACGAGCAGTACTTC
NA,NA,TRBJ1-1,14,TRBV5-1,CASSTPDRNTEAFF,TGCGCCAGCAGCACGCCGGACAGGAACACTGAAGCTTTCTTT
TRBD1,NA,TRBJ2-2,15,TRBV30,CACKPGTDYTGELFF,TGTGCCTGTAAACCCGGGACAGATTACACCGGGGAGCTGTTTTTT
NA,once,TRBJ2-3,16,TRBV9,CASSVVAARGTDTQYF,TGTGCCAGCAGCGTAGTGGCCGCTAGAGGCACAGATACGCAGTATTTT
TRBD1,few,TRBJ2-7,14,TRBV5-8,CASSPRDSSYEQYF,TGTGCCAGCAGCCCCCGGGACAGTTCCTACGAGCAGTACTTC
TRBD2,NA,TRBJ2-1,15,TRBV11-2,CASSPTSGRFGEQFF,TGTGCCAGCAGCCCTACTAGCGGGAGATTCGGTGAGCAGTTCTTC
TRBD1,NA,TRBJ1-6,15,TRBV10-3,CAISGTGPASSPLHF,TGTGCCATCAGTGGGACAGGGCCTGCTAGTTCACCCCTCCACTTT
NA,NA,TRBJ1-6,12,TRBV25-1,CASSEAVSPLHF,TGTGCCAGCAGTGAAGCAGTCTCGCCCCTCCACTTT
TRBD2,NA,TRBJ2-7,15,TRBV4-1,CASSQAGGRTYEQYF,TGCGCCAGCAGCCAAGCTGGCGGGAGAACCTACGAGCAGTACTTC